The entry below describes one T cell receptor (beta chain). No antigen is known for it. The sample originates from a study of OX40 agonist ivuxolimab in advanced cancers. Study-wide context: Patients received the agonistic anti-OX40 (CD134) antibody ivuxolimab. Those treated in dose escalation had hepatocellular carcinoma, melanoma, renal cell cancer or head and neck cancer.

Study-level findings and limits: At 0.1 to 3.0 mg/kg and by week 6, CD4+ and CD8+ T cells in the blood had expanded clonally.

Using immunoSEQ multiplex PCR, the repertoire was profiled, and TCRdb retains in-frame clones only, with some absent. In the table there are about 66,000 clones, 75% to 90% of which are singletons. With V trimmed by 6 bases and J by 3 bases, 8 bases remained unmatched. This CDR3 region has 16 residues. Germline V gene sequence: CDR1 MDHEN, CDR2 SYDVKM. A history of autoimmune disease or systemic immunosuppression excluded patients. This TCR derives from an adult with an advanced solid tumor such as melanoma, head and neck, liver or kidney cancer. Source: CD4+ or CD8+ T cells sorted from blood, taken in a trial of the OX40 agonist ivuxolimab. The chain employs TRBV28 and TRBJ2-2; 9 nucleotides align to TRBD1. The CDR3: CASSLTGGRDTGELFF. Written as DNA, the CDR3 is TGTGCCAGCAGCTTAACAGGGGGCCGAGACACCGGGGAGCTGTTTTTT. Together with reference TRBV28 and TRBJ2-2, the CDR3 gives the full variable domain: DVKVTQSSRYLVKRTGEKVFLECVQDMDHENMFWYRQDPGLGLRLIYFSYDVKMKEKGDIPEGYSVSREKKERFSLILESASTNQTSMYLCASSLTGGRDTGELFFGEGSRLTVL.